The rows below give T cell receptor beta chains drawn from one sample of a study of blood T cell repertoires in COVID-19. Clones were read by immunoSEQ multiplex PCR, and TCRdb kept only the in-frame ones, dropping some. The sample contains about 160,000 clones, roughly 90% of which appear only once. Sequenced material: peripheral blood. These receptor sequences come from a man in his 60s with active or convalescent COVID-19. The CDR3 runs from the conserved cysteine through the conserved F or W. The D gene is left open where the match is weak. Only some rows state a clone size, as once, few, many or a class for expanded clones.

D gene: TRBD2; CDR3 length: 18; V gene: TRBV5-1; J gene: TRBJ2-2; clone size: NA; CDR3 protein: CASSRTSGSGANTGELFF; CDR3 DNA: TGCGCCAGCAGCCGGACTAGCGGGAGTGGGGCGAACACCGGGGAGCTGTTTTTT
D gene: TRBD2; CDR3 length: 15; V gene: TRBV10-3; J gene: TRBJ2-7; clone size: once; CDR3 protein: CAIRITSGRPHEQYF; CDR3 DNA: TGTGCCATCAGAATAACTAGCGGGAGGCCCCACGAGCAGTACTTC
D gene: NA; CDR3 length: 13; V gene: TRBV11-2; J gene: TRBJ1-1; clone size: NA; CDR3 protein: CASSFARGAEAFF; CDR3 DNA: TGTGCCAGCAGCTTTGCCAGGGGCGCTGAAGCTTTCTTT
D gene: TRBD1; CDR3 length: 18; V gene: TRBV19; J gene: TRBJ1-5; clone size: NA; CDR3 protein: CASSPRDRESLSNQPQHF; CDR3 DNA: TGTGCCAGTAGTCCCCGGGACAGGGAATCTCTTAGCAATCAGCCCCAGCATTTT
D gene: NA; CDR3 length: 16; V gene: TRBV5-4; J gene: TRBJ2-5; clone size: once; CDR3 protein: CASSLEGRGSSETQYF; CDR3 DNA: TGTGCCAGCAGCTTGGAAGGCAGGGGATCGTCGGAGACCCAGTACTTC
D gene: NA; CDR3 length: 15; V gene: TRBV10-2; J gene: TRBJ1-6; clone size: once; CDR3 protein: CASSNRDSYNSPLHF; CDR3 DNA: TGCGCCAGCAGTAACAGGGACTCCTATAATTCACCCCTCCACTTT
D gene: TRBD1; CDR3 length: 16; V gene: TRBV2; J gene: TRBJ2-4; clone size: NA; CDR3 protein: CASSERPRDSKNIQYF; CDR3 DNA: TGTGCCAGCAGTGAAAGGCCCCGGGACAGCAAAAACATTCAGTACTTC
D gene: TRBD1; CDR3 length: 17; V gene: TRBV7-9; J gene: TRBJ1-5; clone size: NA; CDR3 protein: CASSPYTGGIGDQPQHF; CDR3 DNA: TGTGCCAGCAGCCCCTATACAGGGGGTATAGGGGATCAGCCCCAGCATTTT
D gene: NA; CDR3 length: 15; V gene: TRBV19; J gene: TRBJ1-3; clone size: NA; CDR3 protein: CASSNDRSLGNTIYF; CDR3 DNA: TGTGCCAGCTCCAATGACAGGTCTCTAGGAAACACCATATATTTT
D gene: TRBD1; CDR3 length: 13; V gene: TRBV19; J gene: TRBJ1-2; clone size: NA; CDR3 protein: CASRPGGSYGYTF; CDR3 DNA: TGTGCCAGTAGGCCAGGGGGGAGCTATGGCTACACCTTC
D gene: NA; CDR3 length: 14; V gene: TRBV18; J gene: TRBJ1-1; clone size: NA; CDR3 protein: CASSDNEQNTEAFF; CDR3 DNA: TGTGCCAGCTCAGATAATGAACAGAACACTGAAGCTTTCTTT
D gene: NA; CDR3 length: 13; V gene: TRBV10-1; J gene: TRBJ1-1; clone size: NA; CDR3 protein: CASKDPAGTEAFF; CDR3 DNA: TGCGCCAGCAAAGATCCCGCGGGGACTGAAGCTTTCTTT
D gene: NA; CDR3 length: 13; V gene: TRBV4-1; J gene: TRBJ1-2; clone size: NA; CDR3 protein: CASSQERGRGYTF; CDR3 DNA: TGCGCCAGCAGCCAAGAGCGGGGCCGGGGCTACACCTTC
D gene: TRBD1; CDR3 length: 10; V gene: TRBV20-1; J gene: TRBJ1-2; clone size: NA; CDR3 protein: CSARDSGTDF; CDR3 DNA: TGCAGTGCTAGGGATTCCGGGACAGACTTC
D gene: NA; CDR3 length: 12; V gene: TRBV19; J gene: TRBJ2-1; clone size: NA; CDR3 protein: CASSTDYNEQFF; CDR3 DNA: TGTGCCAGTAGCACAGATTACAATGAGCAGTTCTTC
D gene: TRBD1; CDR3 length: 15; V gene: TRBV7-6; J gene: TRBJ2-7; clone size: NA; CDR3 protein: CASSYLTGGRDEQYF; CDR3 DNA: TGTGCCAGCAGCTACCTGACAGGGGGCCGGGACGAGCAGTACTTC
D gene: NA; CDR3 length: 14; V gene: TRBV5-1; J gene: TRBJ1-2; clone size: NA; CDR3 protein: CASSLVGRDYGYTF; CDR3 DNA: TGCGCCAGCAGCTTGGTAGGGAGAGACTATGGCTACACCTTC
D gene: TRBD2; CDR3 length: 16; V gene: TRBV5-1; J gene: TRBJ2-1; clone size: NA; CDR3 protein: CASSLATSGGYNEQFF; CDR3 DNA: TGCGCCAGCAGCTTGGCTACTAGCGGGGGCTACAATGAGCAGTTCTTC
D gene: NA; CDR3 length: 15; V gene: TRBV7-9; J gene: TRBJ1-5; clone size: NA; CDR3 protein: CASSSGVISEQPQHF; CDR3 DNA: TGTGCCAGCAGCTCAGGGGTGATCAGTGAGCAGCCCCAGCATTTT
D gene: NA; CDR3 length: 11; V gene: TRBV20-1; J gene: TRBJ1-2; clone size: few; CDR3 protein: CSAPANYGYTF; CDR3 DNA: TGCAGTGCCCCAGCGAACTATGGCTACACCTTC
D gene: TRBD1; CDR3 length: 16; V gene: TRBV4-1; J gene: TRBJ1-2; clone size: NA; CDR3 protein: CASSQGDRRANYGYTF; CDR3 DNA: TGCGCCAGCAGCCAAGGGGACAGGCGAGCTAACTATGGCTACACCTTC
D gene: NA; CDR3 length: 16; V gene: TRBV11-2; J gene: TRBJ1-3; clone size: few; CDR3 protein: CASSLIRGRSGNTIYF; CDR3 DNA: TGTGCCAGCAGCTTAATCCGGGGGAGATCTGGAAACACCATATATTTT
D gene: TRBD1; CDR3 length: 13; V gene: TRBV29-1; J gene: TRBJ1-4; clone size: NA; CDR3 protein: CSVRDRVGEKLFF; CDR3 DNA: TGCAGCGTTCGTGACAGGGTTGGGGAAAAACTGTTTTTT
D gene: NA; CDR3 length: 13; V gene: TRBV10-2; J gene: TRBJ1-1; clone size: NA; CDR3 protein: CASSEDKNTEAFF; CDR3 DNA: TGCGCCAGCAGTGAGGACAAGAACACTGAAGCTTTCTTT
D gene: NA; CDR3 length: 14; V gene: TRBV12-5; J gene: TRBJ2-7; clone size: NA; CDR3 protein: CASGSPDSSYEQYF; CDR3 DNA: TGTGCTAGTGGTTCCCCGGACAGCTCCTACGAGCAGTACTTC
D gene: TRBD2; CDR3 length: 15; V gene: TRBV6-2/TRBV6-3; J gene: TRBJ2-1; clone size: NA; CDR3 protein: CASSSGTSGSNEQFF; CDR3 DNA: TGTGCCAGCAGTTCCGGGACTAGCGGGAGCAATGAGCAGTTCTTC
D gene: TRBD1; CDR3 length: 16; V gene: TRBV7-6; J gene: TRBJ1-4; clone size: NA; CDR3 protein: CASSLFTGGTNEKLFF; CDR3 DNA: TGTGCCAGCAGCTTATTTACAGGGGGGACTAATGAAAAACTGTTTTTT
D gene: TRBD1; CDR3 length: 15; V gene: TRBV28; J gene: TRBJ2-7; clone size: NA; CDR3 protein: CASSPGSGQIYEQYF; CDR3 DNA: TGTGCCAGCAGTCCCGGTTCGGGACAGATCTACGAGCAGTACTTC
D gene: NA; CDR3 length: 11; V gene: TRBV28; J gene: TRBJ1-2; clone size: NA; CDR3 protein: CASRQVYGYTF; CDR3 DNA: TGTGCCAGCAGACAGGTCTATGGCTACACCTTC
D gene: TRBD1; CDR3 length: 14; V gene: TRBV19; J gene: TRBJ1-1; clone size: few; CDR3 protein: CASSTTGIGTEAFF; CDR3 DNA: TGTGCCAGTAGCACGACAGGGATAGGCACTGAAGCTTTCTTT
D gene: TRBD1; CDR3 length: 14; V gene: TRBV5-1; J gene: TRBJ1-2; clone size: NA; CDR3 protein: CASSLEGQGGGYTF; CDR3 DNA: TGCGCCAGCAGCTTGGAGGGACAGGGTGGTGGCTACACCTTC
D gene: NA; CDR3 length: 14; V gene: TRBV10-3; J gene: TRBJ1-2; clone size: NA; CDR3 protein: CATKGDGANYGYTF; CDR3 DNA: TGTGCCACTAAGGGAGACGGTGCTAACTATGGCTACACCTTC
D gene: NA; CDR3 length: 15; V gene: TRBV18; J gene: TRBJ2-3; clone size: NA; CDR3 protein: CASSPLAVKSDTQYF; CDR3 DNA: TGTGCCAGCTCACCTCTAGCAGTTAAATCGGATACGCAGTATTTT
D gene: NA; CDR3 length: 15; V gene: TRBV9; J gene: TRBJ1-3; clone size: NA; CDR3 protein: CASRAEVHSGNTIYF; CDR3 DNA: TGTGCCAGCAGGGCAGAAGTGCACTCTGGAAACACCATATATTTT
D gene: NA; CDR3 length: 15; V gene: TRBV19; J gene: TRBJ2-6; clone size: NA; CDR3 protein: CASSAAGSGANVLTF; CDR3 DNA: TGTGCCAGTAGTGCCGCGGGGTCTGGGGCCAACGTCCTGACTTTC
D gene: NA; CDR3 length: 13; V gene: TRBV12-3/TRBV12-4; J gene: TRBJ1-2; clone size: NA; CDR3 protein: CASSLSQGTGYTF; CDR3 DNA: TGTGCCAGCAGTTTATCGCAGGGGACTGGCTACACCTTC
D gene: NA; CDR3 length: 13; V gene: TRBV10-3; J gene: TRBJ1-1; clone size: NA; CDR3 protein: CAISESGETEAFF; CDR3 DNA: TGTGCCATCAGTGAGTCAGGGGAAACTGAAGCTTTCTTT
D gene: TRBD2; CDR3 length: 15; V gene: TRBV2; J gene: TRBJ2-2; clone size: few; CDR3 protein: CASMRGLANTGELFF; CDR3 DNA: TGTGCCAGCATGAGGGGACTAGCTAACACCGGGGAGCTGTTTTTT
D gene: TRBD1; CDR3 length: 17; V gene: TRBV19; J gene: TRBJ1-3; clone size: NA; CDR3 protein: CASSIQGQGATGNTIYF; CDR3 DNA: TGTGCCAGTAGTATACAGGGACAGGGAGCTACTGGAAACACCATATATTTT